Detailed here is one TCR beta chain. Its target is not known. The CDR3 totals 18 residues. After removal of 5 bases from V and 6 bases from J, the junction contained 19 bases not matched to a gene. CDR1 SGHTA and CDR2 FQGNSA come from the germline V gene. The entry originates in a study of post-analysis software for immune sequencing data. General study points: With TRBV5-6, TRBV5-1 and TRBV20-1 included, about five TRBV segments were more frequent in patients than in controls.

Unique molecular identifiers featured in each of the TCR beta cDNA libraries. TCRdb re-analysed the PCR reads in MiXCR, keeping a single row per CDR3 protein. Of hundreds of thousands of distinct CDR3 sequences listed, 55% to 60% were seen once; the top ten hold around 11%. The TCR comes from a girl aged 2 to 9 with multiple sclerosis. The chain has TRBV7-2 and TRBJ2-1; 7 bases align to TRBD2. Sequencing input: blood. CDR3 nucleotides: TGTGCCAGCAGCACGGGCCCGCTAGGGGAGGGCGGATCCAATGAGCAGTTCTTC. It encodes CASSTGPLGEGGSNEQFF.